This T cell receptor beta chain was captured in a study of blood T cell repertoires in COVID-19. Study summary: Acute and convalescent COVID-19 specimens originated in the United States, Italy and Spain. The cDNA or gDNA used as material had been derived from T cells, B-cell-depleted T cells, or PBMCs.

J lost 3 bases, V lost 6 bases, and 3 bases had no gene match. This CDR3 spans 13 amino acids. Germline CDR1 and CDR2: LNHDA and SQIVND (reference sequence). Study processing details: Amplification with reference gene primers provided the estimates of nucleated cell counts. Repertoires were generated with immunoSEQ multiplex PCR, while TCRdb's copy carries only in-frame clones and drops some. V, J and clone size are those of that table, while D and trimming were read from the DNA. The data contain roughly 260,000 clones, 88% of them singletons. This clonotype originated in a man aged 55 to 70 who had recovered from COVID-19. This chain connects TRBV19 to TRBJ2-7; 9 bases agree with TRBD1. Input material: peripheral blood. As DNA, the CDR3 is TGTGCCAGTAGGGGACAGGGACTCTACGAGCAGTACTTC. Its translation is CASRGQGLYEQYF.